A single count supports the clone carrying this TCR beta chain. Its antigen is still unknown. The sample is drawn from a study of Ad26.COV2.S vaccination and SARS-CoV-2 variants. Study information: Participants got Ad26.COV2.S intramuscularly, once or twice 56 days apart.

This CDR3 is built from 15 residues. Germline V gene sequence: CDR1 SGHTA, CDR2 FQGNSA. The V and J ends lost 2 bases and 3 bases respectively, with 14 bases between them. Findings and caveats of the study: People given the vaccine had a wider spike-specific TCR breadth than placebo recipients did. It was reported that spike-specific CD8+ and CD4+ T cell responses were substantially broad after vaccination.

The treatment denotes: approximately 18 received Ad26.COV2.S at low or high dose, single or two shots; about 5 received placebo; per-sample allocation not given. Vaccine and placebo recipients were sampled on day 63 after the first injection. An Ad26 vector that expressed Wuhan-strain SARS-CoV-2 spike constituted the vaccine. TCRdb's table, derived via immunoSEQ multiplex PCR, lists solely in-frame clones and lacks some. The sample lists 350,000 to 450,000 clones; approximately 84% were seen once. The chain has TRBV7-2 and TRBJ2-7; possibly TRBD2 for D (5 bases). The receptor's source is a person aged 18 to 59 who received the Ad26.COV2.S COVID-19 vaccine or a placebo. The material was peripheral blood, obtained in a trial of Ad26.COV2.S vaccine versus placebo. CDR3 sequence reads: CASSLPRVSGYEQYF. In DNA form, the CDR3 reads TGTGCCAGCAGCTTACCCCGGGTGAGCGGCTACGAGCAGTACTTC.